A selection of T cell receptor beta chains follows, all from one sample in a study of post-analysis software for immune sequencing data. TCRdb called the PCR reads again in MiXCR, with one record for every CDR3 protein. Seen here are 450,000 or so distinct CDR3 sequences, roughly 45% observed once, and the top ten hold roughly 12%. Sequencing was performed on blood. These TCRs come from a girl aged 10 to 17 with multiple sclerosis. CDR3s include the opening cysteine and the closing phenylalanine or tryptophan. The order of the fields is CDR3 protein, CDR3 DNA, J gene, V gene, clone size, D gene. The D gene is left open where the match is weak. Only part of the rows carry a size: once, few, many, or a class if the clone is expanded.

cdr3_aa: CASSLGSSGSQETQYF
cdr3_nt: TGTGCCAGCAGTTTAGGTTCGAGCGGGAGTCAAGAGACCCAGTACTTC
j_call: TRBJ2-5
v_call: TRBV28
clone_size: once
d_call: TRBD2

cdr3_aa: CSAHGASGRSAETQYF
cdr3_nt: TGCAGTGCCCACGGGGCTAGCGGGAGGTCGGCAGAGACCCAGTACTTC
j_call: TRBJ2-5
v_call: TRBV20-1
clone_size: NA
d_call: TRBD2

cdr3_aa: CASSLGLVGYTQYF
cdr3_nt: TGTGCCAGCAGCCTTGGACTAGTTGGGTATACGCAGTATTTT
j_call: TRBJ2-3
v_call: TRBV7-9
clone_size: NA
d_call: TRBD2

cdr3_aa: CASSYSFRQYSYNEQFF
cdr3_nt: TGTGCCAGCAGTTACTCGTTCAGACAGTACTCCTACAATGAGCAGTTCTTC
j_call: TRBJ2-1
v_call: TRBV6-5
clone_size: NA
d_call: NA

cdr3_aa: CASSHHDRGEYNEQFF
cdr3_nt: TGCGCCAGCAGTCACCATGACAGGGGGGAATACAATGAGCAGTTCTTC
j_call: TRBJ2-1
v_call: TRBV4-1
clone_size: NA
d_call: TRBD1

cdr3_aa: CASSQERSGPGQPQHF
cdr3_nt: TGCGCCAGCAGCCAAGAAAGATCAGGCCCCGGACAGCCCCAGCATTTT
j_call: TRBJ1-5
v_call: TRBV4-1
clone_size: NA
d_call: NA

cdr3_aa: CASSWGVYNEQFF
cdr3_nt: TGTGCCAGCAGCTGGGGAGTGTACAATGAGCAGTTCTTC
j_call: TRBJ2-1
v_call: TRBV7-2
clone_size: NA
d_call: NA

cdr3_aa: CATSAQETQYF
cdr3_nt: TGTGCCACCAGTGCGCAAGAGACCCAGTACTTC
j_call: TRBJ2-5
v_call: TRBV24-1
clone_size: many
d_call: NA

cdr3_aa: CASSLPPGGVLGQPQHF
cdr3_nt: TGTGCCAGCAGTCTCCCCCCGGGGGGGGTTTTAGGGCAGCCCCAGCATTTT
j_call: TRBJ1-5
v_call: TRBV6-1
clone_size: NA
d_call: NA

cdr3_aa: CASSAIQGTISYEQYF
cdr3_nt: TGTGCCAGCAGCGCCATACAGGGTACTATAAGTTACGAGCAGTACTTC
j_call: TRBJ2-7
v_call: TRBV7-9
clone_size: NA
d_call: NA

cdr3_aa: CSVSDSSTDTQYF
cdr3_nt: TGCAGCGTTTCAGACAGTAGCACAGATACGCAGTATTTT
j_call: TRBJ2-3
v_call: TRBV29-1
clone_size: NA
d_call: NA

cdr3_aa: CSVRRDRSSYEQYF
cdr3_nt: TGCAGCGTGAGAAGGGACCGCAGCTCCTACGAGCAGTACTTC
j_call: TRBJ2-7
v_call: TRBV29-1
clone_size: few
d_call: NA

cdr3_aa: CASSLMGALSPYF
cdr3_nt: TGTGCCAGCAGCTTAATGGGGGCCCTTAGTCCGTACTTC
j_call: TRBJ2-5
v_call: TRBV7-2
clone_size: NA
d_call: NA

cdr3_aa: CASSFAGNTEAFF
cdr3_nt: TGCGCCAGCAGCTTCGCGGGTAACACTGAAGCTTTCTTT
j_call: TRBJ1-1
v_call: TRBV5-1
clone_size: NA
d_call: NA

cdr3_aa: CSVGDSRWTQYF
cdr3_nt: TGCAGCGTGGGGGACTCGCGATGGACGCAGTATTTT
j_call: TRBJ2-3
v_call: TRBV29-1
clone_size: many
d_call: NA

cdr3_aa: CATSDSGAGSSYEQYF
cdr3_nt: TGTGCCACCAGTGATTCGGGCGCAGGGTCATCCTACGAGCAGTACTTC
j_call: TRBJ2-7
v_call: TRBV24-1
clone_size: few
d_call: NA

cdr3_aa: CASGRIFYEQYF
cdr3_nt: TGTGCCAGCGGGAGAATCTTCTACGAGCAGTACTTC
j_call: TRBJ2-7
v_call: TRBV6-5
clone_size: few
d_call: NA

cdr3_aa: CSASPTSGTSTDTQYF
cdr3_nt: TGCAGTGCTAGCCCCACTAGCGGTACTAGCACAGATACGCAGTATTTT
j_call: TRBJ2-3
v_call: TRBV20-1
clone_size: NA
d_call: TRBD2

cdr3_aa: CATLSERETQYF
cdr3_nt: TGTGCCACCCTCTCGGAAAGGGAGACCCAGTACTTC
j_call: TRBJ2-5
v_call: TRBV28
clone_size: NA
d_call: NA

cdr3_aa: CASSRGITSTEAFF
cdr3_nt: TGTGCCAGCAGCCGCGGGATCACCTCCACTGAAGCTTTCTTT
j_call: TRBJ1-1
v_call: TRBV6-5
clone_size: NA
d_call: NA

cdr3_aa: CAISEEQYRAEQYF
cdr3_nt: TGTGCCATCAGTGAGGAGCAGTACAGGGCCGAGCAGTACTTC
j_call: TRBJ2-7
v_call: TRBV10-3
clone_size: NA
d_call: NA

cdr3_aa: CASSLPKADTQYF
cdr3_nt: TGTGCCAGCAGCCTTCCCAAGGCAGATACGCAGTATTTT
j_call: TRBJ2-3
v_call: TRBV12-3/TRBV12-4
clone_size: once
d_call: NA

cdr3_aa: CASSQGGTSGSREQFF
cdr3_nt: TGTGCCAGCAGCCAAGGAGGGACTAGCGGCTCTAGGGAGCAGTTCTTC
j_call: TRBJ2-1
v_call: TRBV14
clone_size: few
d_call: TRBD2

cdr3_aa: CASSWDLGTEAFF
cdr3_nt: TGTGCCAGCAGTTGGGACCTCGGCACTGAAGCTTTCTTT
j_call: TRBJ1-1
v_call: TRBV28
clone_size: NA
d_call: NA

cdr3_aa: CASSLAAILLNDGYTF
cdr3_nt: TGTGCCAGCAGCTTAGCGGCGATACTCCTGAACGATGGCTACACCTTC
j_call: TRBJ1-2
v_call: TRBV7-6
clone_size: NA
d_call: NA

cdr3_aa: CSVESDRGLEQYF
cdr3_nt: TGCAGCGTTGAAAGTGACAGGGGCCTGGAGCAGTACTTC
j_call: TRBJ2-5
v_call: TRBV29-1
clone_size: NA
d_call: TRBD1

cdr3_aa: CASFRQVDVQYF
cdr3_nt: TGTGCCAGCTTCCGGCAGGTGGACGTTCAGTACTTC
j_call: TRBJ2-4
v_call: TRBV12-3/TRBV12-4
clone_size: NA
d_call: NA

cdr3_aa: CASSSRTSGYNEQFF
cdr3_nt: TGTGCCAGCAGCTCCCGGACTAGCGGTTACAATGAGCAGTTCTTC
j_call: TRBJ2-1
v_call: TRBV7-3
clone_size: many
d_call: TRBD2

cdr3_aa: CASSRRGHRDTQYF
cdr3_nt: TGTGCCAGCAGTCGCCGGGGGCATAGAGATACGCAGTATTTT
j_call: TRBJ2-3
v_call: TRBV28
clone_size: NA
d_call: NA

cdr3_aa: CASSVAAGVYYEQYF
cdr3_nt: TGTGCCAGCAGCGTGGCCGCGGGAGTGTACTACGAGCAGTACTTC
j_call: TRBJ2-7
v_call: TRBV9
clone_size: NA
d_call: TRBD2

cdr3_aa: CASSLAYRGRNTEAFF
cdr3_nt: TGCGCCAGCAGCTTGGCCTACAGGGGCCGGAACACTGAAGCTTTCTTT
j_call: TRBJ1-1
v_call: TRBV5-1
clone_size: NA
d_call: TRBD1